Given below is one T cell receptor (beta chain) in context. MiXCR, run by TCRdb on the 5' RACE reads, gives a single entry per CDR3 protein. Here the sample spans roughly 470,000 distinct CDR3 sequences, 14% being singletons. Per the germline V gene, CDR1 is SGHTA and CDR2 is FQGTGA. V lost 5 bases and J 5 bases, leaving 11 bases between the germline ends. The CDR3 loop spans 13 amino acids. This sample is drawn from a study of identical twins. These data were likewise used in another study, on yellow fever vaccine responses in identical twins.

The TCR was taken from a woman aged 18-29 years in good health. Sequenced input: CD4+ T cells sorted from blood. The rearrangement uses TRBV7-3 and TRBJ2-3, with D unresolved. DNA for the CDR3: TGTGCCAGCAGCACACAACAGCGAGATACGCAGTATTTT. Translated: CASSTQQRDTQYF.